The source of this TCR beta chain is a study of OX40 agonist ivuxolimab in advanced cancers. Some background on the complete study: Ivuxolimab was an agonistic, fully human IgG2 monoclonal antibody directed against OX40 (CD134), a costimulatory receptor. Partial responses occurred in three dose-escalation patients: two with cutaneous melanoma and one with hepatocellular carcinoma. Of the approximately 50 dose-escalation patients, hepatocellular carcinoma was present in approximately 20, melanoma in approximately 15, renal cell carcinoma in 9 and head and neck cancer in 9. The purpose of peripheral TCRbeta sequencing was to test whether ivuxolimab changed TCR sequence diversity and led to clonal T-cell expansion. Patients were allowed to have had prior anti-PD-1, anti-PD-L1 or anti-CTLA-4 therapy, and approximately 41% of the dose-escalation patients had previously received checkpoint inhibitors. The paper reports the monotherapy dose-escalation portion (N of about 50 patients) of the phase I ivuxolimab trial. In the dose-escalation cohort, around four fifths of patients were male, and the mean age was approximately 60 years, with a range of roughly 20 to 79. Intravenous ivuxolimab was administered to patients every 2 weeks at six dose levels: 0.01, 0.1, 0.3, 1.5, 3 and 10 mg/kg.

Study-level results and caveats: At doses from 0.1 to 3.0 mg/kg, clonal expansion was seen in both CD4+ and CD8+ blood T cells between baseline and week 6. Partial responders in the 0.1-3.0 mg/kg groups had among the lowest normalized peripheral clonal expansion, especially among CD8+ T cells. Low levels of normalized T-cell clonal expansion were also seen in some patients who did not respond. The antigen specificity of the clonally expanded peripheral T cells was not determined. After ivuxolimab, more expanded clones were found on average in CD8+ T cells than in CD4+ T cells.

The trial excluded patients who had a history of autoimmune disease or were on systemic immunosuppression. Peripheral blood for TCR sequencing was drawn from every dose cohort at baseline, at cycle 4 day 1 and at cycle 7 day 1. Samples came from an open-label, multicenter, first-in-human phase I dose-escalation trial of ivuxolimab. Adults with locally advanced or metastatic melanoma, renal cell carcinoma, hepatocellular carcinoma or head and neck squamous cell carcinoma were enrolled in the trial. Before TCR sequencing, CD4+ T cells and CD8+ T cells were sorted from peripheral blood as separate populations. V is clipped by 0 bases and J by 5 bases, and the sequence between their germline boundaries is 15 bases long. The CDR3 measures 15 amino acids from cysteine to phenylalanine. Only the CDR3 DNA is retained, 45 bases long and in frame from the first base. CDR1 and CDR2, looked up from the germline V gene, are SGDLS and YYNGEE.

To sequence the TCRbeta CDR3 region, genomic DNA was isolated from the sorted cells. The immunoSEQ Assay was used for sequencing of TCRbeta CDR3 regions. TCRdb took over this immuneACCESS table, retaining in-frame rearrangements with V and J assigned. Such tables are incomplete; in checked studies, under half of the missing clones stem from an unresolved V gene, and the remainder is unexplained. This sample lists some 70,000 clones; approximately 80% were detected once. The top ten clones comprise 1.1% of the sample. As concerns this clone: Its cognate antigen has yet to be identified. Base qualities are not at hand, and no much larger clone is one base apart.

The chain is made from TRBV9 and TRBJ2-7, and possibly TRBD1, on 5 matching bases. The sample here was CD4+ or CD8+ T cells sorted from blood, taken in a trial of the OX40 agonist ivuxolimab. The origin of this receptor is an adult with an advanced solid tumor such as melanoma, head and neck, liver or kidney cancer. The CDR3 amino acid sequence is: CASSVGGPLTHEQYF. In nucleotide form, the sequence is TGTGCCAGCAGCGTAGGGGGCCCCTTGACACACGAGCAGTACTTC.